This TCR beta chain came from a study of neoadjuvant anti-PD-1 for oral cavity cancer (dated by TCRdb to about 2021). At the level of the whole study: Patients mostly received three to four biweekly doses of nivolumab at 3 mg/kg before curative-intent surgical resection. Patients without progression received a fourth nivolumab dose around day 43 and underwent definitive surgical resection on days 50-56. Under RECIST 1.1, a patient counted as a responder if showing complete response, partial response or stable disease, and as a non-responder if showing progression. There were 12 patients in the parent correlative cohort, and the response rate was 30% to 35%. What the authors observed across the whole study: After neoadjuvant nivolumab, T cell clonality (Gini index) in PBMCs was significantly higher in non-responders than in responders. The TCR analyses had only three patients in each response group, and the authors called for validation in larger cohorts. Higher pretreatment blood Treg/Th17 ratios correlated with higher pretreatment blood TCRbeta clonality and lower post-treatment tumor TCRbeta clonality.

CDR1 SGHTA and CDR2 FQGNSA were looked up in the germline V gene. Trimming at the junction amounts to 2 bases on V and 5 bases on J, and the germline ends lie 9 bases apart. From cysteine to phenylalanine, the CDR3 is 13 amino acids long. The CDR3 DNA has 39 bases and is translated from base 1. The time point label corresponds to: before neoadjuvant nivolumab. Patients had been newly diagnosed with stage II-IVA oral cavity squamous cell carcinoma, and no prior systemic or radiation treatment had been given to the patients. The cohort was composed of patients with HPV-negative, locally advanced oral cavity squamous cell carcinoma. Peripheral blood mononuclear cells were analyzed directly, without maintenance or expansion in culture. Samples came from a longitudinal correlative study of a single-arm phase II trial of neoadjuvant nivolumab in oral cavity squamous cell carcinoma. Subject-matched pre- and post-treatment PBMCs and tumors from three responders and three non-responders were subjected to genomic DNA-based TCRbeta sequencing. Peripheral blood mononuclear cells were collected before nivolumab treatment and again after treatment, at the time of surgery. Genomic DNA was isolated from PBMCs using the Maxwell RSC DNA from Cells kit.

For this clone: Its cognate antigen has yet to be identified. Base qualities are missing; no much larger clone stands one base away.

For deep sequencing, PBMC libraries mostly used around 0.45 ug of input genomic DNA, with six replicates for each sample. The immunoSEQ hsTCRbeta kit was used to prepare TCRbeta libraries, following the manufacturer's instructions. The finished libraries were brought together in one pool at roughly 2.7 nM, which was then read using an Illumina NovaSeq 6000 S4 flow cell. In the original analysis: The immunoSEQ Analyzer was used for raw data preprocessing and quality control. The analysis was limited to productive rearrangements, and each clonotype was defined by a unique CDR3 amino acid sequence. Repertoire clonality was estimated as the Gini-Simpson index, which was calculated using the R package tcR. Student's t test was used to compare Gini indices, while Pearson correlation assessed associations with tumor size change. TCRdb holds this immuneACCESS table with in-frame rearrangements only. Some clones are missing; in checked studies, unresolved V genes explain under half, and the rest has no known cause. V, J and clone size were drawn from that table, and D and trimming were deduced from the DNA. The sample records 30,000 to 40,000 clones, around nine tenths of which are singletons. The top ten hold roughly 3.4% of the sample.

This receptor was taken from a person aged 40 to 85 with oral cavity squamous cell carcinoma. Sequenced here: PBMCs, sampled before nivolumab (anti-PD-1) treatment. The chain links TRBV7-2 with TRBJ2-5, with TRBD2 tentatively as D gene (5 bases match). CDR3 loop: CASSLTRRETQYF. The bases read TGTGCCAGCAGCTTAACTAGGAGGGAGACCCAGTACTTC.